This T cell receptor beta chain derives from a study of cytomegalovirus exposure and HLA in healthy donors. Study-level results: Cytomegalovirus association was listed for approximately 150 TCR beta chains.

The repertoire was sequenced with immunoSEQ multiplex PCR; TCRdb's copy has only in-frame clones and lacks some. The sample holds approximately 270,000 clones, 65% to 90% seen once. This clone has more than one count but fewer than ten. Its target is unknown. The CDR3 runs to 15 residues. Germline CDR1 reads SGHRS; CDR2 reads YFSETQ. After removal of 0 bases from V and 6 bases from J, the junction contained 3 bases not matched to a gene. The sequence came from a woman younger than 35 in good health and CMV-seronegative. Source material: PBMCs. This rearrangement joins TRBV5-1 to TRBJ1-5, with 10 bases matching TRBD1. CDR3 amino acids: CASSLAGQGGQPQHF. The CDR3 DNA reads as TGCGCCAGCAGCTTGGCCGGACAGGGGGGTCAGCCCCAGCATTTT.